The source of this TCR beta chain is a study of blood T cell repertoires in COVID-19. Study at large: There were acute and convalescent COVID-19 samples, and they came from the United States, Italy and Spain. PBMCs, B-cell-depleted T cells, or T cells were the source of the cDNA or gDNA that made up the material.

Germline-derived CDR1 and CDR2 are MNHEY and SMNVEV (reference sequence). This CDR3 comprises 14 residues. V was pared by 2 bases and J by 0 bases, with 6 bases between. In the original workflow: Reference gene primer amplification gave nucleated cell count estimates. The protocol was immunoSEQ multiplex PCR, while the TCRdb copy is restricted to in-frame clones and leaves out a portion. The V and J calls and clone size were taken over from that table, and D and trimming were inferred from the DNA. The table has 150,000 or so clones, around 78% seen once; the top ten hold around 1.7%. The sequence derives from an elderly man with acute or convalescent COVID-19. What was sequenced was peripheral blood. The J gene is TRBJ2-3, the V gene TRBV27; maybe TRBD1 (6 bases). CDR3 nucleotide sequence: TGTGCCAGCAGTTTAGACAGGAGCACAGATACGCAGTATTTT. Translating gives CASSLDRSTDTQYF.